Presented here are 22 T cell receptor beta chains from one specimen sequenced in a study of blood T cell repertoires in COVID-19. Assay: immunoSEQ multiplex PCR; the TCRdb copy retains only in-frame clones and omits some. Of more than 85,000 clones detected, 65% to 80% appear once; the ten largest clones hold approximately 19%. Sequences were obtained from peripheral blood. Source of these receptors: a woman between 70 and 85 years old with acute or convalescent COVID-19.

The rearrangement joins TRBV12-3 or TRBV12-4 to TRBJ1-2; TRBD1 might be the D (5 bases). The CDR3 has 12 residues. The V end was cut by 3 bases, the J end by 8 bases, with 10 bases between. CDR3 nucleotide sequence: TGTGCCAGCAGTTTTCGGGACTTGGGCTACACCTTC. This sequence encodes CASSFRDLGYTF.

The chain employs TRBV27 and TRBJ1-5, with D perhaps matching TRBD1 (6 bases). Looked up from germline, CDR1 is MNHEY and CDR2 is SMNVEV (reference sequence). V dropped 3 bases and J dropped 1 base, with 10 bases sitting between them. CDR3 size: 15 residues. The CDR3 nucleotides read TGTGCCAGCAGTTTCGCAGGGGACAGCAATCAGCCCCAGCATTTT. This gives the protein CASSFAGDSNQPQHF.

The chain combines TRBV7-6 with TRBJ2-1, with 11 bases lining up with TRBD1. There are 14 residues in the CDR3. CDR1 SGHVS and CDR2 FNYEAQ come from the germline V gene. Germline trimming cut 4 bases from V and 6 bases from J; bases unmatched to any gene: 2. The CDR3 nucleotides read TGTGCCAGCAGCTCCGGGACAGGGGGCAATGAGCAGTTCTTC. Protein sequence: CASSSGTGGNEQFF.

V is TRBV6-5 and J is TRBJ1-5; tentatively, D is TRBD1 (5 bases). V dropped 11 bases and J dropped 3 bases, with 14 bases sitting between them. Germline lookup yields CDR1 MNHEY and CDR2 SVGAGI. CDR3 length: 13 amino acids. DNA of the CDR3: TGTGCCTCAAGTAGGGGCAACAATCAGCCCCAGCATTTT. It codes for CASSRGNNQPQHF.

CDR3 coding DNA: TGTGCCAGCTCACCGGCTAGGGGGAACACTGAAGCTTTCTTT. Translating gives CASSPARGNTEAFF. The chain employs TRBV18 and TRBJ1-1; D is possibly TRBD1 (5 bases). This CDR3 is 14 amino acids long. Germline V gives CDR1 KGHSH, CDR2 LQKENI. V was shortened by 3 bases and J by 1 base, with 9 bases between the two germline ends.

This clone was seen once. The chain joins TRBV15 to TRBJ2-7; D might be TRBD1 (5 bases). In germline, CDR1 is LNHNV, CDR2 YYDKDF (reference sequence). With 3 bases removed from V and 3 bases from J, the gap between germline ends came to 9 bases. The CDR3 totals 13 residues. CDR3 amino acids: CATSSFQGYEQYF. CDR3 DNA: TGTGCCACCAGCAGTTTTCAGGGCTACGAGCAGTACTTC.

Ten or more counts support this clone. The CDR3 protein is CASSSRTDPPYGYTF. CDR3 sequence (DNA): TGTGCCAGCAGCTCACGGACTGATCCACCCTATGGCTACACCTTC. The chain is built from TRBV7-9 and TRBJ1-2; D gene ambiguous. CDR1 is SEHNR and CDR2 is FQNEAQ in the germline V gene (reference sequence). This CDR3 region has 15 residues. Trimming removed 4 bases at V and 4 bases at J, with 16 bases between.

This clone was counted only a few times. V usage is TRBV4-1 and J usage is TRBJ1-1; 7 bases fit TRBD1. The germline V gene has CDR1 MGHRA and CDR2 YSYEKL. CDR3 length equals 15 residues. Trimming took 4 bases from V and 1 from J; bases not matched to a gene: 6. CDR3 in amino acids: CASSRRDSENTEAFF. The CDR3 nucleotides are TGCGCCAGCAGCCGAAGGGACAGCGAGAACACTGAAGCTTTCTTT.

The chain employs TRBV4-1 and TRBJ1-2; no definite D call. This CDR3 contains 15 residues. In germline, CDR1 is MGHRA, CDR2 YSYEKL. The V end lost 0 bases, the J end lost 2 bases, and 10 bases lay between the germline ends. This chain's CDR3 is CASSQEGSRNYGYTF. The CDR3 nucleotides are TGCGCCAGCAGCCAAGAGGGCAGCCGCAACTATGGCTACACCTTC.

This clone was detected a few times. The chain joins TRBV2 to TRBJ1-1; D unclear. Trimming pared 4 bases from V and 7 bases from J, leaving 7 bases between. Germline CDR1 reads SNHLY; CDR2 reads FYNNEI. The CDR3 has 11 amino acids. For the CDR3, the DNA is TGTGCCAGCAGTGGCTACAGTGAAGCTTTCTTT. As protein: CASSGYSEAFF.

The CDR3 region is CASSETGIHEQYF. The CDR3 DNA is TGTGCCAGCAGCGAGACAGGGATCCACGAGCAGTACTTC. The rearrangement joins TRBV5-6 to TRBJ2-7; TRBD1 aligns across 7 bases. Germline lookup yields CDR1 SGHDT and CDR2 YYEEEE. Trimming took 4 bases from V and 5 from J; bases not matched to a gene: 6. The CDR3 contains 13 residues.

This chain joins TRBV4-1 and TRBJ2-2, with TRBD2 identical over 10 bases. CDR3 size: 16 residues. Germline V gene lookup returns CDR1 MGHRA and CDR2 YSYEKL. V lost 0 bases and J lost 8; bases outside the gene matches: 6. The CDR3 DNA follows: TGCGCCAGCAGCCAAGATCCCAGCGGGGGGGCTGGGGAGCTGTTTTTT. Protein sequence: CASSQDPSGGAGELFF.

The chain carries TRBV19 and TRBJ1-1; 8 positions agree with TRBD1. Germline lookup yields CDR1 LNHDA and CDR2 SQIVND (reference sequence). J lost 8 bases, V lost 7 bases, and 9 bases had no gene match. The CDR3 runs 13 residues. The CDR3 DNA sequence: TGTGCCAGTAACGGACAGGGTATGTGGGAAGCTTTCTTT. Protein sequence: CASNGQGMWEAFF.

The DNA for the CDR3 is TGTGCCAGCAGCCAGGCCGGGACTAAGAACACCGGGGAGCTGTTTTTT. It yields the protein CASSQAGTKNTGELFF. This chain uses TRBV3-1 (or the pseudogene TRBV3-2) with TRBJ2-2, with 7 positions matching TRBD2. Germline V gene sequence: CDR1 LGHDT, CDR2 YNNKEL (reference sequence). CDR3 length equals 16 residues. After removal of 3 bases from V and 1 base from J, the junction contained 5 bases not matched to a gene.

The rearrangement links TRBV11-2 to TRBJ1-3; 7 bases are shared with TRBD1. The V gene end was trimmed by 3 bases and the J gene end by 4 bases; junction bases not matched to a gene: 9. CDR3 length equals 16 residues. Germline values: CDR1 SGHAT, CDR2 FQNNGV. The CDR3 DNA reads TGTGCCAGCAGCTTCAGGGGGTTTGGGGTGGGAAACACCATATATTTT. Residues: CASSFRGFGVGNTIYF.

The chain uses TRBV5-6 and TRBJ1-3, with TRBD1 matching 8 bases. Trimming at V came to 4 bases and at J to 3 bases, leaving 6 bases not matched to a gene. The CDR3 sequence is 15 residues long. Germline V CDR1 and CDR2: SGHDT, YYEEEE. The CDR3 DNA sequence: TGTGCCAGCAGCGCTGGGACAGGCAATGGAAACACCATATATTTT. Residues: CASSAGTGNGNTIYF.

This rearrangement joins TRBV3-1 (or the pseudogene TRBV3-2) to TRBJ2-5; 11 positions match TRBD2. CDR3 length: 15 residues. The V gene's germline CDR1 is LGHDT and CDR2 YNNKEL (reference sequence). The ends lost 4 bases at V and 5 bases at J; junction bases unmatched: 6. The CDR3 spells CASSPTSGTTETQYF. The DNA of the CDR3 is TGTGCCAGCAGCCCGACTAGCGGGACCACCGAGACCCAGTACTTC.

This chain uses TRBV7-2 with TRBJ2-1; 9 positions agree with TRBD1. The CDR3 has 13 amino acids. Germline V gene sequence: CDR1 SGHTA, CDR2 FQGNSA. The junction had 2 bases not matched to a gene; V was cut back by 7 bases and J by 4 bases. As DNA, the CDR3 is TGTGCCAGCAAGGGACAGGGATACAATGAGCAGTTCTTC. This sequence encodes CASKGQGYNEQFF.

This chain links TRBV5-5 with TRBJ1-2, with TRBD1 identical over 7 bases. V lost 3 bases to trimming and J lost 3 bases; unmatched junction nucleotides: 8. CDR3 length: 15 residues. Germline lookup yields CDR1 SGHKS and CDR2 YYEKEE (reference sequence). The CDR3 DNA follows: TGTGCCAGCAGCTCCCCGGGACAGCAGGACTATGGCTACACCTTC. Its translation is CASSSPGQQDYGYTF.

The V call is TRBV27, the J call TRBJ2-2; TRBD1 agrees at 8 bases. The trim removed 5 bases at V and 6 bases at J, leaving 8 bases unmatched. The CDR3 extends over 15 amino acids. Germline CDR1 reads MNHEY; CDR2 reads SMNVEV (reference sequence). The CDR3 sequence: CASSTGQGVAGELFF. The DNA of the CDR3 is TGTGCCAGCAGTACCGGACAGGGAGTAGCCGGGGAGCTGTTTTTT.

V gene TRBV30 combines with J gene TRBJ1-3, with D unclear. V lost 2 bases and J 0 bases, leaving 8 bases between the germline ends. The CDR3 length is 14 residues. CDR1 and CDR2 (germline): GTSNPN, SVGIG (reference sequence). The CDR3 DNA reads as TGTGCCTGGAGTAGCCCCGACTCTGGAAACACCATATATTTT. It translates to CAWSSPDSGNTIYF. Drawing the rest from reference TRBV30 and TRBJ1-3, the complete variable domain is SQTIHQWPATLVQPVGSPLSLECTVEGTSNPNLYWYRQAAGRGLQLLFYSVGIGQISSEVPQNLSASRPQDRQFILSSKKLLLSDSGFYLCAWSSPDSGNTIYFGEGSWLTVV.

The chain is built from TRBV6-2 or TRBV6-3 and TRBJ2-1, with TRBD2 matching 10 bases. This CDR3 spans 16 amino acids. J gave up 4 bases and V 4 bases, and 7 bases lay outside the gene matches. Per germline, CDR1 MNHEY and CDR2 SVGEGT. CDR3 residues: CASSFSGTSVYNEQFF. CDR3 DNA: TGTGCCAGCAGTTTTTCAGGGACTAGCGTTTACAATGAGCAGTTCTTC.